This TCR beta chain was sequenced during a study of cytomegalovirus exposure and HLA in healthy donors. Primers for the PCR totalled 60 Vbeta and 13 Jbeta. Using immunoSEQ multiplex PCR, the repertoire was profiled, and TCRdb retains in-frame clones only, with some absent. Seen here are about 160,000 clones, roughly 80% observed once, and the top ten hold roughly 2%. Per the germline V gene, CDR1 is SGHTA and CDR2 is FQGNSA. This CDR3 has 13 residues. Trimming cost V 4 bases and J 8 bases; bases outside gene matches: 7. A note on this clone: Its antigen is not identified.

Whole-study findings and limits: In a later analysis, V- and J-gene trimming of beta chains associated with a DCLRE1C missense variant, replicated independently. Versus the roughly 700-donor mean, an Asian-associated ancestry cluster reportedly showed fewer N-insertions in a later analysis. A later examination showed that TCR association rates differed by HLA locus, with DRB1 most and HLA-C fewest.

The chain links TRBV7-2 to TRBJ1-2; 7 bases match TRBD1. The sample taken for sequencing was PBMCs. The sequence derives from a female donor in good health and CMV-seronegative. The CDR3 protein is CASSSTQGGGYTF. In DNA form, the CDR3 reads TGTGCCAGCAGCTCCACTCAGGGGGGCGGCTACACCTTC.